The rows below give T cell receptor beta chains drawn from one sample of a study of Graves' ophthalmopathy and Graves' hyperthyroidism. MiXCR was run by TCRdb on the multiplex PCR reads, yielding one entry per CDR3 protein. This table has about 220,000 distinct CDR3 sequences, under 25% appearing once. The specimen was peripheral blood. These receptors were collected from a woman aged 50 to 60 with Graves' ophthalmopathy. CDR3s include the opening cysteine and the closing phenylalanine or tryptophan. A D gene is named only where the DNA matches it firmly. Rows give clone size only sometimes, using once, few, many, or a class for an expanded clone.

>many|TRBD2|TRBJ2-7|TRBV7-2
TGTGCCAGCAGCTTAGGTAGCGCTAGCGGGCGTGGGGAGCAGTACTTC
CASSLGSASGRGEQYF
>many|TRBD1|TRBJ2-7|TRBV2
TGTGCCAGCAAGGGACAGGGGGCATCGCGGGAGCAGTACTTC
CASKGQGASREQYF
>few|TRBD1|TRBJ1-1|TRBV6-5
TGTGCCAGCAGTTACTCTTGGGAGGGGGCCGAGAACTCTGAAGCTTTCTTT
CASSYSWEGAENSEAFF
>many|.|TRBJ2-5|TRBV11-2
TGTGCCAGCAGCTTAAAAACGGCAGAGACCCAGTACTTC
CASSLKTAETQYF
>few|.|TRBJ1-2|TRBV27
TGTGCCAGCAGTCCAAGGCGCGGGGTCGATAACTATGGCTACACCTTC
CASSPRRGVDNYGYTF
>.|TRBD1|TRBJ2-7|TRBV6-1
TGTGCCAGCACTCCCCGCGAGGGCGACAGGGGCGAGCAGTACTTC
CASTPREGDRGEQYF
>.|.|TRBJ2-7|TRBV3-1
TGTGCCAGCAGCCAAGCAGGGGCAAGGAATTACGAGCAGTACTTC
CASSQAGARNYEQYF
>few|.|TRBJ2-4|TRBV28
TGTGCCAGCAGCGAGGAAAACATTCAGTACTTC
CASSEENIQYF
>many|TRBD1|TRBJ1-5|TRBV12-3/TRBV12-4
TGTGCCAGCAGTACCCGAACAGGGGGTGGCAATCAGCCCCAGCATTTT
CASSTRTGGGNQPQHF
>many|.|TRBJ2-7|TRBV6-2/TRBV6-3
TGTGCCAGCAGTTACGCCCTGCACTACGAGCAGTACTTC
CASSYALHYEQYF
>once|TRBD2|TRBJ2-7|TRBV24-1
TGTGCCACCAGTGTCGGTAGCGGGTACGAGCAGTACTTC
CATSVGSGYEQYF
>few|TRBD1|TRBJ1-2|TRBV30
TGTGCCTGGACGGGACAGGGATGGGGAGATGGCTACACCTTC
CAWTGQGWGDGYTF
>many|TRBD1|TRBJ2-5|TRBV5-6
TGTGCCAGCAGCTGGACAGGACCTGGGGAGACCCAGTACTTC
CASSWTGPGETQYF
>many|.|TRBJ1-3|TRBV30
TGTGCCTGGAGTAGGGGTCAGGGGTCGGGAAACACCATATATTTT
CAWSRGQGSGNTIYF
>many|TRBD2|TRBJ2-5|TRBV30
TGTGCCTGGAGCACCGGGGAGGGAGAGACCCAGTACTTC
CAWSTGEGETQYF
>many|TRBD1|TRBJ2-5|TRBV28
TGTGCCAGCAGTGGGACAGGGCAGACCCAGTACTTC
CASSGTGQTQYF
>many|TRBD2|TRBJ2-7|TRBV7-2
TGTGCCAGCAGCCTAACGCCGGGAGGTCCTTACGAGCAGTACTTC
CASSLTPGGPYEQYF
>.|TRBD1|TRBJ2-2|TRBV6-1
TGTGCCAGCAGTGGGGGACAGCATGCCGGGGAGCTGTTTTTT
CASSGGQHAGELFF
>many|TRBD2|TRBJ2-2|TRBV30
TGTGCCTGGCGTAGCGGGAGTTCTGGCACCGGGGAGCTGTTTTTT
CAWRSGSSGTGELFF
>.|.|TRBJ1-5|TRBV6-5
TGTGCCAGCAGTTACGGGGGGCGTAGCAATCAGCCCCAGCATTTT
CASSYGGRSNQPQHF
>many|.|TRBJ2-5|TRBV10-3
TGTGCCATCAGTGAGGGGGTCAGGACCTTCGAAGAGACCCAGTACTTC
CAISEGVRTFEETQYF
>.|TRBD1|TRBJ1-2|TRBV5-6
TGTGCCAGCAGCTTGGACAGGGGGAGCTATGGCTACACCTTC
CASSLDRGSYGYTF
>.|TRBD1|TRBJ1-1|TRBV29-1
TGCAGCGTTGACAGGGGGCGGGGAGCTTTCTTT
CSVDRGRGAFF
>few|.|TRBJ2-7|TRBV6-2/TRBV6-3
TGTGCCAGCAGTTACTTTGAACCAACAAGTCGGCAGTACTTC
CASSYFEPTSRQYF
>many|.|TRBJ1-5|TRBV29-1
TGCAGCGTTGAGTGGGAGCTACAGCCCCAGCATTTT
CSVEWELQPQHF
>many|.|TRBJ2-2|TRBV29-1
TGCAGCGTTGACTCGCGGGATAACACCGGGGAGCTGTTTTTT
CSVDSRDNTGELFF
>many|.|TRBJ1-2|TRBV6-5
TGTGCCAGCAGTTACGCAGCGAACTATGGCTACACCTTC
CASSYAANYGYTF
>.|.|TRBJ1-5|TRBV30
TGTGCCTGGAGTATCCGTCACGGCAATCAGCCCCAGCATTTT
CAWSIRHGNQPQHF
>many|TRBD1|TRBJ1-6|TRBV5-1
TGCGCCAGCAGCTTGAACAGGGGCAATTCACCCCTCCACTTT
CASSLNRGNSPLHF
>.|.|TRBJ2-7|TRBV20-1
TGCAGTGCTAGAGACAGGCAGAGCTCCTACGAGCAGTACTTC
CSARDRQSSYEQYF
>.|TRBD1|TRBJ1-3|TRBV20-1
TGCAGTGCTAGTGGGACAGGGAATGGAAACACCATATATTTT
CSASGTGNGNTIYF
>many|TRBD1|TRBJ1-6|TRBV19
TGTGCCAGCAGAAGGGACAGGGTGATTTCACCCCTCCACTTT
CASRRDRVISPLHF
>.|.|TRBJ1-1|TRBV28
TGTGCCAGCAAGCCATGGGTGAACACTGAAGCTTTCTTT
CASKPWVNTEAFF
>many|TRBD1|TRBJ2-7|TRBV20-1
TGCAGTGCTAGGGACAGGGGAAAGAACGAGCAGTACTTC
CSARDRGKNEQYF
>few|.|TRBJ1-2|TRBV3-1
TGTGCCAGCAGCCAAGAAGAGTGGAATTATGGCTACACCTTC
CASSQEEWNYGYTF
>many|.|TRBJ2-7|TRBV6-2/TRBV6-3
TGTGCCAGCAGTTACCATCGCCCAACAGGGTTCAGCTCCTACGAGCAGTACTTC
CASSYHRPTGFSSYEQYF
>many|.|TRBJ1-6|TRBV7-2
TGTGCCAGCAGTAGACCCGGCTATAATTCACCCCTCCACTTT
CASSRPGYNSPLHF
>many|.|TRBJ1-1|TRBV30
TGTGCCTGGAGTGCTTGGGATAGAAACACTGAAGCTTTCTTT
CAWSAWDRNTEAFF
>many|TRBD2|TRBJ2-7|TRBV28
TGTGCCGCCTGGCCGGGAGGGCCTCGGGAGCAGTACTTC
CAAWPGGPREQYF